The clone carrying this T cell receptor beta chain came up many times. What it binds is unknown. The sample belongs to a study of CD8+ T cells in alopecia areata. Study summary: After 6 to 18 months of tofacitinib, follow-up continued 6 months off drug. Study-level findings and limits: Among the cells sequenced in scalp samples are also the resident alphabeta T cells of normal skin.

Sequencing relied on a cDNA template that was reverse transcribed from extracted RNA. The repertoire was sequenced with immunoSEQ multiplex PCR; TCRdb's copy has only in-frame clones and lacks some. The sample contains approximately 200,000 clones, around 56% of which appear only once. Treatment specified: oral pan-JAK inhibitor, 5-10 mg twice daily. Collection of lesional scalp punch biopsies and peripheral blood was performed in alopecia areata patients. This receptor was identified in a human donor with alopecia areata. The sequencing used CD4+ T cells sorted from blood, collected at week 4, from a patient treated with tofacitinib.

The CDR3 here is CASSSRQTTEAFF. Written as DNA, the CDR3 is TGCGCCAGCAGCAGTCGACAGACAACTGAAGCTTTCTTT. The chain recombines TRBV4-3 with TRBJ1-1; possibly TRBD1 for D (5 bases). Germline V gene lookup returns CDR1 LGHNA and CDR2 YSLEER. V gave up 5 bases and J gave up 5 bases, with 12 bases separating them. There are 13 residues in the CDR3.